The rows below give T cell receptor beta chains drawn from one sample of a study of shared clonotypes between healthy human individuals. Profiling relied on immunoSEQ multiplex PCR, and the TCRdb table lists in-frame clones only, not all of them. This sample has around 2.1 million clones; just over 90% occur once, and the top ten carry around 1.7%. The sequencing sample was made of naive CD8+ T cells from PBMCs. The receptor source for this set is a man aged 18 to 29 in good health. Some clones in this sample may be carry-over from other donors' samples. Both conserved end residues are part of each CDR3. A D gene is named only where the DNA matches it firmly. Clone size is stated in some rows and not others, as once, few, many or a class when expanded.

J gene: TRBJ1-2; clone size: NA; V gene: TRBV27; D gene: TRBD1; CDR3 DNA: TGTGCCAGCAGTTTAAGACAGGGCTATGGCTACACCTTC; CDR3 protein: CASSLRQGYGYTF
J gene: TRBJ2-3; clone size: NA; V gene: TRBV7-6; D gene: TRBD2; CDR3 DNA: TGTGCCAGCAGCTCCGTAGCGGGAGTAGCGGGGTCGCCAGATACGCAGTATTTT; CDR3 protein: CASSSVAGVAGSPDTQYF
J gene: TRBJ1-4; clone size: NA; V gene: TRBV27; D gene: NA; CDR3 DNA: TGTGCCAGCAGTCCACGAGGGGGACGTGAAAAACTGTTTTTT; CDR3 protein: CASSPRGGREKLFF
J gene: TRBJ1-1; clone size: NA; V gene: TRBV5-1; D gene: NA; CDR3 DNA: TGCGCCAGCAGCTCCTGGGGGGTTGAAGCTTTCTTT; CDR3 protein: CASSSWGVEAFF
J gene: TRBJ2-6; clone size: NA; V gene: TRBV6-5; D gene: NA; CDR3 DNA: TGTGCCAGCAGTATTGGCTCTGGGGCCAACGTCCTGACTTTC; CDR3 protein: CASSIGSGANVLTF
J gene: TRBJ2-7; clone size: NA; V gene: TRBV10-1; D gene: TRBD1; CDR3 DNA: TGCGCCAGCAGATTAACCGGGACAGGGTTCTACGAGCAGTACTTC; CDR3 protein: CASRLTGTGFYEQYF
J gene: TRBJ2-6; clone size: NA; V gene: TRBV19; D gene: NA; CDR3 DNA: TGTGCCAGTAGTATAGTATCAGTAGCTGGGGCCAACGTCCTGACTTTC; CDR3 protein: CASSIVSVAGANVLTF
J gene: TRBJ2-7; clone size: NA; V gene: TRBV13; D gene: NA; CDR3 DNA: TGTGCCAGCAGCGCCCAGAGGTACGAGCAGTACTTC; CDR3 protein: CASSAQRYEQYF
J gene: TRBJ1-1; clone size: NA; V gene: TRBV6-4; D gene: TRBD1; CDR3 DNA: TGTGCCAGCAGGATTTCGACAGGGGGAACTGAAGCTTTCTTT; CDR3 protein: CASRISTGGTEAFF
J gene: TRBJ2-7; clone size: NA; V gene: TRBV27; D gene: TRBD2; CDR3 DNA: TGTGCCAGCAGTCTGCTCGCGGGACTAGGGGAGCAGTACTTC; CDR3 protein: CASSLLAGLGEQYF
J gene: TRBJ2-7; clone size: NA; V gene: TRBV27; D gene: NA; CDR3 DNA: TGTGCCAGCAGCCGCCCAGGGGCAGTCTACGAGCAGTACTTC; CDR3 protein: CASSRPGAVYEQYF
J gene: TRBJ1-2; clone size: few; V gene: TRBV2; D gene: NA; CDR3 DNA: TGTGCCAGCAGTGAAGAGGCTAACACTAACTATGGCTACACCTTC; CDR3 protein: CASSEEANTNYGYTF